This T cell receptor (beta chain) was profiled in a study of shared clonotypes between healthy human individuals. Study-level findings and limits: Generally, naive subsets (rather than memory subsets) showed larger estimated richness. Clonotype sharing across four donors was observed for approximately 5% of naive CD4 clonotypes. The sampled material consisted only of blood, and tissue repertoires are likely to differ.

To note about this clone: Its specificity is unknown.

Germline V gene lookup returns CDR1 MDHEN and CDR2 SYDVKM. The CDR3 runs 13 residues. V lost 5 bases to trimming and J lost 13 bases; unmatched junction nucleotides: 7. The assay was run at deep level. Here immunoSEQ multiplex PCR was the method, and the copy in TCRdb shows in-frame clones only, minus some. The sample lists fewer than 2.5 million clones, roughly 93% occurring once. The sequenced material came from naive CD4+ T cells from PBMCs. Described subset: CD45RA+ positively selected. The receptor comes from a man between 18 and 35 years old in good health. Some clones in this sample may be carry-over from other donors' samples. The rearrangement joins TRBV28 to TRBJ2-2; 10 nucleotides agree with TRBD2. DNA of the CDR3: TGTGCCAGCAGTAAAAGCGGGAGGGGCGGGCTGTTTTTT. Its translation: CASSKSGRGGLFF.